Sequencing of this T cell receptor (beta chain) was carried out in a study of OX40 agonist ivuxolimab in advanced cancers. The overall study: Age averaged 60 years (range roughly 23 to 79), and roughly 82% were male.

TCRdb keeps only in-frame clones here, not all; method: immunoSEQ multiplex PCR. This sample has roughly 90,000 clones; roughly 93% occur once, and the top ten carry about 0.76%. Patients with autoimmune history or systemic immunosuppression were excluded. This clone was found once. Its antigen is not identified. Findings and limits, study-wide: Clones of CD4+ and CD8+ blood T cells grew by week 6 at doses of 0.1 to 3.0 mg/kg. Some nonresponders also had low normalized T-cell clonal expansion.

This CDR3 has 14 amino acids. CDR1 SEHNR and CDR2 FQNEAQ come from the germline V gene (reference sequence). V shed 6 bases and J 0 bases; nucleotides not matched to a gene: 5. V gene TRBV7-9 combines with J gene TRBJ2-7, with TRBD1 matching over 7 bases. This TCR was sampled from an adult with an advanced solid tumor such as melanoma, head and neck, liver or kidney cancer. The starting material was CD4+ or CD8+ T cells sorted from blood, obtained in a trial of the OX40 agonist ivuxolimab. The CDR3 region has the DNA TGTGCCAGCAGGCGACAGGGCTCCTCCTACGAGCAGTACTTC. Encoded protein: CASRRQGSSYEQYF.